Here is one T cell receptor (beta chain) with its context. A second PCR of 7 to 11 cycles used a sample-barcoded 5' primer and a J-beta primer mix. Via MiXCR, TCRdb re-called the 5' RACE reads, giving one row per CDR3 protein. The sample carries approximately 1.5 million distinct CDR3 sequences, approximately 39% recorded once. The entry originates in a study of blood T cells in healthy people across ages. Per germline, CDR1 SGDLS and CDR2 YYNGEE. V was clipped by 4 bases and J by 0 bases, with 11 bases between them. There are 14 residues in the CDR3. The sequence was obtained from a woman aged 18-29 years in good health. The chain links TRBV9 to TRBJ2-7; D might be TRBD2 (5 bases). Source material: blood. The CDR3 DNA reads as TGTGCCAGCAGCCTATACGGGGACTCCTACGAGCAGTACTTC. Translated: CASSLYGDSYEQYF.